Listed below are T cell receptor beta chains from one sample, sequenced in a study of vaccination effects on CD4 cells after COVID-19. Their antigen targets remain unknown. Measured with immunoSEQ multiplex PCR; TCRdb has only the in-frame clones, and not every one. The repertoire holds more than 45,000 clones, with 65% to 80% as singletons. Source: CD4+ T cells from PBMCs cultured without peptide, taken before COVID-19 vaccination. The receptors stem from a human donor who received a COVID-19 vaccine. Each CDR3 is given without its conserved first and last residue.

v_call: TRBV20-1
cdr3_aa: SVILTYHEF

v_call: TRBV6-2/TRBV6-3
cdr3_aa: ASSYSSYGYT

v_call: TRBV6-5
cdr3_aa: ASSAVGRDEQF

v_call: TRBV10-2
cdr3_aa: ASEDRGNQPQH

v_call: TRBV7-2
cdr3_aa: ASSLVRGLTGELF

v_call: TRBV3-1/TRBV3-2
cdr3_aa: ASSHGGHTDTQY

v_call: TRBV7-2
cdr3_aa: ASSLTGNPSRNEQF

v_call: TRBV5-1
cdr3_aa: ASSLTPDNQPQH

v_call: TRBV5-1
cdr3_aa: ASSLPERNEKLF

v_call: TRBV6-5
cdr3_aa: ASSYAATSTDTQY

v_call: TRBV10-3
cdr3_aa: AIPVGTDRVGLHGYT

v_call: TRBV4-2
cdr3_aa: ASSRAGQGGYGELF

v_call: TRBV4-3
cdr3_aa: ASSLSSTTNYGYT

v_call: TRBV18
cdr3_aa: ASSPNYGYT

v_call: TRBV3-1/TRBV3-2
cdr3_aa: ASSPGGGPYSNQPQH

v_call: TRBV12-3/TRBV12-4
cdr3_aa: ASSLRAGYGYT

v_call: TRBV5-4
cdr3_aa: ASSSQVNYGYT

v_call: TRBV4-1
cdr3_aa: ASSQRSYGYT

v_call: TRBV6-5
cdr3_aa: ASSYNRVDYGYT

v_call: TRBV7-2
cdr3_aa: ASSLEARGGPRDTQY

v_call: TRBV5-1
cdr3_aa: ASTLSSGANTGELF

v_call: TRBV6-5
cdr3_aa: ASNPLKGRTEAF